The following is a TCR beta chain sequence with its context. This sample is drawn from a study of blood T cell repertoires in COVID-19. Study-wide background: There were acute and convalescent COVID-19 samples, and they came from the United States, Italy and Spain. PBMCs, B-cell-depleted T cells, or T cells provided the cDNA or gDNA that made up the material.

Trimming removed 1 base from V and 0 bases from J, with 13 bases in between. Germline CDR1 reads SGHTA; CDR2 reads FQGTGA. CDR3 length: 17 residues. In the authors' workflow: It was from reference gene primer amplification that nucleated cell counts were estimated. Clones were sequenced by immunoSEQ multiplex PCR, and TCRdb holds only the in-frame ones, with some missing. Clone size and V and J calls were adopted from that table, with D and trimming inferred from the DNA. The sample carries hundreds of thousands of clones, around nine tenths recorded once. The sample comprised peripheral blood. The rearrangement uses TRBV7-3 and TRBJ2-1, with D possibly being TRBD1 (5 bases). This clonotype was sampled from a woman aged 60-70 years who had recovered from COVID-19. The CDR3 DNA reads as TGTGCCAGCAGCTTAAACCCAGGGTCGCTCTCCTACAATGAGCAGTTCTTC. This gives the protein CASSLNPGSLSYNEQFF.